The rows below give T cell receptor beta chains drawn from one sample of a study of OX40 agonist ivuxolimab in advanced cancers. The assay was immunoSEQ multiplex PCR, and TCRdb's table has in-frame clones only and misses some. The data show some 82,000 clones, 85% to 90% seen once. This sample comprised CD4+ or CD8+ T cells sorted from blood, obtained in a trial of the OX40 agonist ivuxolimab. The origin of the receptors is an adult with an advanced solid tumor such as melanoma, head and neck, liver or kidney cancer. Each CDR3 is given with its conserved first and last residue. A D gene is named only where the DNA matches it firmly.

j_gene,v_gene,d_gene,CDR3aa
TRBJ2-3,TRBV29-1,TRBD2,CSVGASGRSDTQYF
TRBJ2-1,TRBV7-6,TRBD2,CASSLIPTSGRRNEQFF
TRBJ1-2,TRBV9,NA,CASSVGGAESYGYTF
TRBJ2-3,TRBV5-1,TRBD2,CASSLNSGRGDTQYF
TRBJ1-3,TRBV4-1,NA,CASSRAGDSGNTIYF
TRBJ2-5,TRBV6-4,TRBD2,CASSDSSGRYQETQYF
TRBJ2-2,TRBV11-2,TRBD2,CASSLLAGGNAWRELFF
TRBJ2-4,TRBV14,NA,CASSHPGGPNIQYF
TRBJ2-7,TRBV19,NA,CASSTDERPSYEQYF
TRBJ2-7,TRBV7-2,TRBD2,CATGTSGNSYEQYF
TRBJ2-3,TRBV5-1,TRBD2,CASSLGEGAGTSTDTQYF
TRBJ2-3,TRBV7-9,NA,CASTPRGRADTQYF
TRBJ2-3,TRBV6-1,NA,CASSEALLGGLSFF
TRBJ2-3,TRBV4-1,TRBD2,CASSPGVASGRKADTQYF
TRBJ2-5,TRBV10-2,NA,CASSASSEGGTQYF
TRBJ2-7,TRBV7-3,TRBD1,CASSLVGTGVIDEQYF
TRBJ2-1,TRBV6-4,TRBD1,CASSHTSTDRGGQFF
TRBJ2-1,TRBV19,NA,CASSLRTGGSYNEQFF
TRBJ2-2,TRBV19,NA,CASSTQIQDTGELFF
TRBJ2-2,TRBV6-1,NA,CASSGKRGPGELFF